This TCR beta chain is drawn from a study of shared clonotypes between healthy human individuals. Study in general: Serving as donors were two women and three men, whose ages spanned 18 to 49. Study outcomes and limitations: Clonotypes which were not shared had lower generation probabilities than clonotypes that all four donors shared. Few donors restricted represented genetic and exposure-history diversity.

This CDR3 is built from 16 residues. Trimming pared 3 bases from V and 4 bases from J, leaving 16 bases between. CDR1 is LNHDA and CDR2 is SQIVND in the germline V gene (reference sequence). This table comes from immunoSEQ multiplex PCR, and its TCRdb copy is limited to in-frame clones, with some not included. The sample yields over a million clones, roughly 96% seen once. About this clone itself: Antigen: not known.

In the CD4+ fraction, cells were divided into CD45RA+ naive and CD45RA-negative memory subsets. The rearrangement links TRBV19 to TRBJ1-5; D is perhaps TRBD1 (6 bases). The sequenced sample was naive CD4+ T cells sorted from blood. Subset denoted: CD45RA+ positively selected. The clonotype originates from a young man in good health. Written as DNA, the CDR3 is TGTGCCAGTAGTATCCTCCACAGGGACTTAAATCAGCCCCAGCATTTT. Translated: CASSILHRDLNQPQHF.